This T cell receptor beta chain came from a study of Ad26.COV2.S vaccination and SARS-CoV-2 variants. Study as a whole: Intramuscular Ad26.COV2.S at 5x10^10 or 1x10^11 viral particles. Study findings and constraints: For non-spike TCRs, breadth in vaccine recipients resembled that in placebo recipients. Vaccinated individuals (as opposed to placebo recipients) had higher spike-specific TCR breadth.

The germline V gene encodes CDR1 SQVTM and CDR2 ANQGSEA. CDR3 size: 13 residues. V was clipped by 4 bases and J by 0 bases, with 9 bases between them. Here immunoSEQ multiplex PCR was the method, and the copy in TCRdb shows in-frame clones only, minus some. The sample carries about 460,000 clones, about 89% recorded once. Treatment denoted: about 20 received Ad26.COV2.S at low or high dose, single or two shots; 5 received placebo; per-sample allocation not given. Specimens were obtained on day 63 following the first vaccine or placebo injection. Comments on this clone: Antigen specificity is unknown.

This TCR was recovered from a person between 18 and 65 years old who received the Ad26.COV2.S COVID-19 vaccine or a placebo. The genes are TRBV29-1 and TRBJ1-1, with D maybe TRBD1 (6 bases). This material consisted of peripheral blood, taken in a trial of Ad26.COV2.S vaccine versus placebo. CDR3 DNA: TGCAGCGTTGTAGGGGGGCTGAACACTGAAGCTTTCTTT. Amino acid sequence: CSVVGGLNTEAFF.